This is a list of T cell receptor beta chains from one sample in a study of blood T cell repertoires in COVID-19. The method was immunoSEQ multiplex PCR; TCRdb's version includes in-frame clones alone and lacks a portion of them. The sample gives some 510,000 clones, 88% of which show up once; around 1.9% is in the top ten. Specimen: PBMCs or T cells enriched from blood (not recorded which). Every receptor here comes from a woman aged 40-49 years who had recovered from COVID-19. Both conserved end residues are part of each CDR3. D genes are given only for firm matches. Clone size is not always given. Where it is, it says once, few, many or a class for expanded clones.

>TRBJ2-1|.|TRBD2|TRBV27
CASSLRAGSLTSYNEQFF
TGTGCCAGCAGTTTAAGAGCGGGGTCCCTAACCTCCTACAATGAGCAGTTCTTC
>TRBJ1-1|.|.|TRBV7-9
CASSAYDLTDEAFF
TGTGCCAGCAGCGCATACGACCTGACAGATGAAGCTTTCTTT
>TRBJ1-1|.|.|TRBV7-2
CASSFRWGDTEAFF
TGTGCCAGCAGCTTCCGTTGGGGCGACACTGAAGCTTTCTTT
>TRBJ1-1|.|.|TRBV29-1
CSVSGMNTEAFF
TGCAGCGTCTCAGGGATGAACACTGAAGCTTTCTTT
>TRBJ2-7|.|TRBD2|TRBV5-1
CASSTGLADYYEQYF
TGCGCCAGCAGCACTGGACTAGCGGATTACTACGAGCAGTACTTC
>TRBJ2-1|.|TRBD2|TRBV19
CASSIFGEREAGEQFF
TGTGCCAGTAGTATATTTGGGGAGCGGGAGGCAGGAGAGCAGTTCTTC
>TRBJ2-4|.|.|TRBV30
CAWSPYERVGLAKNIQYF
TGTGCCTGGAGTCCGTACGAGCGGGTGGGGTTGGCCAAAAACATTCAGTACTTC
>TRBJ2-1|few|TRBD2|TRBV24-1
CATSASGSGYNEQFF
TGTGCCACCAGTGCTAGCGGGAGTGGCTACAATGAGCAGTTCTTC
>TRBJ2-1|.|TRBD2|TRBV20-1
CSASGGRALSEQFF
TGCAGTGCTAGTGGGGGGAGGGCCCTCAGCGAGCAGTTCTTC
>TRBJ1-5|few|.|TRBV21-1
CASSTRGHFVGPQHF
TGTGCCAGCAGCACTAGAGGACATTTTGTTGGGCCCCAGCATTTT
>TRBJ2-5|.|TRBD2|TRBV5-4
CASSSGGTSGRIETQYF
TGTGCCAGCAGCTCGGGAGGGACTAGCGGGAGGATAGAGACCCAGTACTTC
>TRBJ2-1|.|.|TRBV11-3
CASSWEVLTDNEQFF
TGTGCCAGCAGCTGGGAGGTCCTTACGGACAATGAGCAGTTCTTC
>TRBJ2-5|.|.|TRBV6-5
CASRADRNQETQYF
TGTGCCAGCAGGGCCGACAGAAACCAAGAGACCCAGTACTTC
>TRBJ2-1|.|TRBD2|TRBV9
CASSPTPGTSGYNEQFF
TGTGCCAGCAGCCCCACACCCGGGACTAGCGGATACAATGAGCAGTTCTTC
>TRBJ2-7|.|TRBD2|TRBV6-5
CASRILSGSSYEQYF
TGTGCCAGCAGGATCCTCAGCGGGAGCTCCTACGAGCAGTACTTC
>TRBJ2-7|once|TRBD2|TRBV3-1/TRBV3-2
CASSQLTTSGSPEQYF
TGTGCCAGCAGCCAACTAACGACTAGCGGGAGTCCCGAGCAGTACTTC
>TRBJ1-2|few|TRBD1|TRBV10-3
CATLIQQGSYGYTF
TGTGCCACGCTAATCCAACAGGGGAGCTATGGCTACACCTTC
>TRBJ2-4|few|TRBD2|TRBV3-1/TRBV3-2
CASSLLAERDQYF
TGTGCCAGCAGCTTGCTAGCGGAGCGGGATCAGTACTTC
>TRBJ2-1|.|.|TRBV6-5
CASSYLSISSYNEQFF
TGTGCCAGCAGTTACCTGTCAATTAGCTCCTACAATGAGCAGTTCTTC
>TRBJ1-1|.|.|TRBV7-2
CASSPWGGPEAFF
TGTGCCAGCAGCCCGTGGGGGGGCCCTGAAGCTTTCTTT
>TRBJ2-7|.|TRBD2|TRBV23-1
CASSHPPREGLSYEQYF
TGCGCCAGCAGTCACCCACCCCGGGAGGGTCTGTCCTACGAGCAGTACTTC
>TRBJ2-5|.|TRBD2|TRBV6-6
CASSSGTIKETQYF
TGTGCCAGCAGCTCCGGGACTATTAAAGAGACCCAGTACTTC
>TRBJ2-3|.|TRBD2|TRBV3-1/TRBV3-2
CASSLSGLAGRTDTQYF
TGTGCCAGCAGCCTAAGTGGACTAGCGGGCCGCACAGATACGCAGTATTTT
>TRBJ2-7|.|.|TRBV9
CASSVSDNHYEQYF
TGTGCCAGCAGCGTCAGTGACAATCACTACGAGCAGTACTTC
>TRBJ2-1|.|.|TRBV7-9
CASSPPGDSYNEQFF
TGTGCCAGCAGTCCGCCGGGGGACAGCTACAATGAGCAGTTCTTC
>TRBJ2-1|.|TRBD1|TRBV30
CAWSVGQASSYNEQFF
TGTGCCTGGAGTGTAGGACAGGCCAGCTCCTACAATGAGCAGTTCTTC
>TRBJ2-1|.|.|TRBV11-2
CASSLPPRYPYNEQFF
TGTGCCAGCAGCCTACCTCCTAGGTATCCCTACAATGAGCAGTTCTTC
>TRBJ1-4|once|TRBD1|TRBV2
CATSGQGVEKLFF
TGTGCCACCTCCGGACAGGGGGTAGAAAAACTGTTTTTT